Shown below are 4 T cell receptor beta chains from a single sample sequenced in a study of control samples from healthy donors and cancer patients (dated by TCRdb to 2020 to 2021). The library was produced with the immunoSEQ multiplex PCR assay. This immuneACCESS table, as held by TCRdb, lists in-frame sequences with V and J called but not all clones. Of the missing ones, under half trace to an unresolved V gene in checked studies; the others have no known cause. Recorded for this sample are roughly 220,000 clones; roughly 94% of them occurred a single time. More than 1.3% of the sample is in the top ten clones. The sequencing input was blood. These TCRs come from a man aged 45-60 years in good health.

V is TRBV7-9 and J is TRBJ2-1; no clear D gene. This CDR3 region has 12 residues. The V end lost 4 bases, the J end lost 5 bases, and 6 bases lay between the germline ends. Germline CDR1 SEHNR, CDR2 FQNEAQ (reference sequence). The CDR3 here is CASSYGDNEQFF. CDR3 sequence (DNA): TGTGCCAGCAGCTACGGAGACAATGAGCAGTTCTTC.

This rearrangement joins TRBV28 to TRBJ1-4, with unresolved D. The CDR3 contains 16 residues. Trimming left V 6 bases short and J 0 bases short, with 14 bases between. Per germline, CDR1 MDHEN and CDR2 SYDVKM. For the CDR3, the DNA is TGTGCCAGCAGCCTCATAAAGGTGTCAACTAATGAAAAACTGTTTTTT. Its protein is CASSLIKVSTNEKLFF.

The chain joins TRBV9 to TRBJ2-5; the D gene is possibly TRBD1 (5 bases). This CDR3 has 13 residues. V lost 4 bases and J 1 base, leaving 8 bases between the germline ends. CDR1 and CDR2 from the germline V gene are SGDLS and YYNGEE. CDR3 sequence reads: CASSRQFQETQYF. DNA of the CDR3: TGTGCCAGCAGCCGACAGTTCCAAGAGACCCAGTACTTC.

Only a few counts were recorded for this clone. This chain connects TRBV11-2 to TRBJ1-6; D remains unclear. CDR3 size: 16 residues. Germline CDR1 is SGHAT and CDR2 is FQNNGV. The V end was cut by 0 bases, the J end by 9 bases, with 15 bases between. The CDR3, as DNA: TGTGCCAGCAGCTTAGATCGTAGAGGGTTAGGTTCACCCCTCCACTTT. It encodes CASSLDRRGLGSPLHF.